These 20 T cell receptor beta chains were sequenced from one sample in a study of cytomegalovirus exposure and HLA in healthy donors. The PCR had 60 Vbeta and 13 Jbeta primers. Profiled with immunoSEQ multiplex PCR; TCRdb holds only in-frame clones, not every one. The sample records 150,000 to 200,000 clones, approximately 72% being singletons. Sequences were obtained from PBMCs. The receptors were sampled from a man aged 35 to 55 in good health and CMV-seropositive.

A few counts support this clone. V and J are TRBV18 and TRBJ1-4, with D tentatively TRBD1 (5 bases). The CDR3 has 17 amino acids. Per germline, CDR1 KGHSH and CDR2 LQKENI. Trimming cost V 0 bases and J 5 bases, with 16 bases left between them. CDR3 nucleotides: TGTGCCAGCTCACCACCGGTTCCCCGGAGGGGAAATGAAAAACTGTTTTTT. The encoded protein is CASSPPVPRRGNEKLFF. The full variable domain, its missing parts supplied by reference TRBV18 and TRBJ1-4, is NAGVMQNPRHLVRRRGQEARLRCSPMKGHSHVYWYRQLPEEGLKFMVYLQKENIIDESGMPKERFSAEFPKEGPSILRIQQVVRGDSAAYFCASSPPVPRRGNEKLFFGSGTQLSVL.

The V gene is TRBV7-9, the J gene TRBJ2-1, with TRBD2 matching over 14 bases. V lost 4 bases to trimming and J lost 7 bases; unmatched junction nucleotides: 3. In germline, CDR1 is SEHNR, CDR2 FQNEAQ (reference sequence). The CDR3 is 15 amino acids. This chain's CDR3 is CASSSWTSGGNEQFF. The CDR3 DNA follows: TGTGCCAGCAGCTCTTGGACTAGCGGGGGGAATGAGCAGTTCTTC.

The J gene is TRBJ1-1, the V gene TRBV4-1; D unclear. The germline gives CDR1 MGHRA, CDR2 YSYEKL. The CDR3 extends over 18 amino acids. V lost 0 bases and J lost 7, with 24 bases in between. The CDR3 DNA is TGCGCCAGCAGCCAAGATAGATATAGTGCGAGACAAGCAGTTGAAGCTTTCTTT. Its protein is CASSQDRYSARQAVEAFF.

The rearrangement links TRBV25-1 to TRBJ1-6; perhaps TRBD1 as D (6 bases). The V end lost 4 bases, the J end lost 4 bases, and 8 bases lay between the germline ends. The CDR3 has 14 amino acids. Germline values: CDR1 MGHDK, CDR2 SYGVNS. The CDR3 DNA reads TGTGCCAGCAGTGTAGGGGGATATAATTCACCCCTCCACTTT. Amino acids: CASSVGGYNSPLHF.

V is TRBV6-5 and J is TRBJ2-7, with D possibly matching TRBD1 (6 bases). The CDR3 spans 14 residues. Trimming left V 7 bases short and J 0 bases short, with 13 bases between. The germline V gene encodes CDR1 MNHEY and CDR2 SVGAGI. The CDR3 here is CASTLDSSSYEQYF. The DNA for the CDR3 is TGTGCCAGCACCCTGGACAGCAGCTCCTACGAGCAGTACTTC.

The V call is TRBV6-1, the J call TRBJ2-7; 7 bases agree with TRBD1. This CDR3 spans 15 amino acids. The germline CDR1 and CDR2 sequences are MNHNS and SASEGT. The J segment lost 7 bases and the V segment lost 8 bases, leaving 17 bases of the junction unmatched. CDR3 DNA sequence: TGTGCCAGCTTTTACGTTGGGACAGTGCCCGGGGAGCAGTACTTC. Amino acid sequence: CASFYVGTVPGEQYF.

The rearrangement uses TRBV7-2 and TRBJ1-4; 7 bases align to TRBD1. Germline CDR1 SGHTA, CDR2 FQGNSA. J gave up 0 bases and V 5 bases, and 9 bases lay outside the gene matches. The CDR3 contains 17 residues. CDR3 sequence (DNA): TGTGCCAGCAGCCCGGGACAGAACTTTGCAACTAATGAAAAACTGTTTTTT. Translation: CASSPGQNFATNEKLFF.

J is TRBJ1-5 and V is TRBV4-1, with 8 bases matching TRBD1. Per germline, CDR1 MGHRA and CDR2 YSYEKL. V gave up 1 base and J gave up 7 bases; unmatched junction bases: 12. This CDR3 spans 17 amino acids. CDR3 sequence reads: CASSQGMVGQVLQPQHF. CDR3 sequence (DNA): TGCGCCAGCAGCCAAGGCATGGTGGGACAGGTCCTACAGCCCCAGCATTTT.

Comments on this clone: One junction end disagrees with the germline gene, perhaps due to a read error. The chain couples TRBV7-7 to TRBJ2-3; 8 nucleotides align to TRBD2. In germline, CDR1 is SSHAT, CDR2 FNYEAQ (reference sequence). This CDR3 spans 15 amino acids. The CDR3 nucleotides read TGTGCTAGCAGCCAAACTAGCGGTCCCACAGATACGCAGTATTTT. It codes for CASSQTSGPTDTQYF.

V and J are TRBV6-1 and TRBJ2-5; a weak D match, TRBD2 (6 bases). Trimming took off 1 base at V and 9 bases at J, with 21 bases between the two ends. The CDR3 covers 16 residues. The germline V gene encodes CDR1 MNHNS and CDR2 SASEGT. CDR3 protein: CASSEDDTPLWEAQYF. In DNA form, the CDR3 reads TGTGCCAGCAGTGAAGATGATACGCCCTTGTGGGAGGCCCAGTACTTC.

This clone came up a few times. The V gene is TRBV6-5, the J gene TRBJ2-7; D might be TRBD2 (5 bases). Germline lookup yields CDR1 MNHEY and CDR2 SVGAGI. V was trimmed by 2 bases and J by 3 bases, leaving 8 bases between them. The CDR3 is 13 amino acids. The DNA of the CDR3 is TGTGCCAGCAGTTACGTCGGACTCTACGAGCAGTACTTC. Translating it yields CASSYVGLYEQYF.

The chain carries TRBV6-1 and TRBJ2-3, with TRBD2 matching 9 bases. The CDR3 covers 15 residues. V lost 7 bases and J lost 5; bases outside the gene matches: 10. Germline V lookup: CDR1 MNHNS, CDR2 SASEGT. Written as DNA, the CDR3 is TGTGCCAGCATAGGCGGGGGGGCCGGGGGAGATACGCAGTATTTT. This codes for CASIGGGAGGDTQYF.

To note about this clone: At one boundary the junction diverges from the germline segment, which might be a read error. J is TRBJ2-3 and V is TRBV7-9, with D perhaps being TRBD1 or TRBD2 (5 bases each). The CDR3 length is 15 residues. The germline CDR1 and CDR2 sequences are SEHNR and FQNEAQ (reference sequence). The CDR3 nucleotides read TGTGTCAGCAGCTTAGGGGTTAGCGGCACAGATACGCAGTATTTT. Its translation is CVSSLGVSGTDTQYF.

The J gene is TRBJ1-2, the V gene TRBV5-1; 7 bases are a match to TRBD1. The CDR3 contains 15 residues. The germline CDR1 and CDR2 sequences are SGHRS and YFSETQ. The V segment lost 5 bases and the J segment 4 bases; nucleotides outside the gene matches: 11. The CDR3 region is CASRSDQGVFYGYTF. The CDR3 DNA reads TGCGCCAGCAGGAGTGACCAGGGGGTATTCTATGGCTACACCTTC.

This rearrangement joins TRBV7-2 to TRBJ1-3; maybe TRBD1 (6 bases). The CDR3 contains 15 residues. CDR1 is SGHTA, CDR2 FQGNSA, per germline. V lost 5 bases and J 2 bases, leaving 13 bases between the germline ends. CDR3 region: CASSPAGTTGNTIYF. The CDR3 DNA sequence: TGTGCCAGCAGCCCAGCCGGGACAACTGGAAACACCATATATTTT.

This clone was detected a few times. J is TRBJ2-4 and V is TRBV11-2; D remains unclear. The germline V gene has CDR1 SGHAT and CDR2 FQNNGV. The CDR3 loop spans 14 amino acids. V was cut by 5 bases and J by 3 bases, with 11 bases left in between. This chain's CDR3 is CASSQYRNKNIQYF. For the CDR3, the DNA is TGTGCCAGCAGCCAATACAGAAACAAAAACATTCAGTACTTC.

The chain is built from TRBV23-1 and TRBJ2-7; 8 nucleotides agree with TRBD1. TRBV23-1 is classed as an ORF, of uncertain function. V lost 3 bases and J lost 4; bases outside the gene matches: 11. The CDR3 runs 16 residues. The CDR3 reads CASSHCVPGQVYEQYF. DNA for the CDR3: TGCGCCAGCAGTCACTGTGTCCCGGGACAGGTTTACGAGCAGTACTTC.

This clone showed up just a few times. The chain carries TRBV10-3 and TRBJ2-7; 8 bases are a match to TRBD2. The V gene's germline CDR1 is ENHRY and CDR2 SYGVKD. The CDR3 extends over 13 amino acids. V lost 4 bases, J lost 7 bases, and 6 bases stayed unmatched. The CDR3 region is CAISAPGGGEQYF. The CDR3, as DNA: TGTGCCATCAGTGCCCCGGGGGGGGGTGAGCAGTACTTC.

This clone was seen only a few times. This chain joins TRBV6-6 and TRBJ2-1; 9 nucleotides line up with TRBD1. V shed 7 bases and J 6 bases; nucleotides not matched to a gene: 7. CDR1 is MNHNY, CDR2 SVGAGI, per germline (reference sequence). This CDR3 spans 14 amino acids. CDR3 in amino acids: CASTPGQGPNEQFF. The CDR3 nucleotides read TGTGCCAGCACCCCGGGACAGGGTCCCAATGAGCAGTTCTTC.

The V call is TRBV4-3, the J call TRBJ1-2, with D hard to call. CDR1 is LGHNA and CDR2 is YSLEER in the germline V gene. With 0 bases removed from V and 5 bases from J, the gap between germline ends came to 13 bases. The CDR3 extends over 15 amino acids. This CDR3 reads CASSQDMRGGYGYTF. Written as DNA, the CDR3 is TGCGCCAGCAGCCAAGATATGCGGGGTGGATATGGCTACACCTTC.